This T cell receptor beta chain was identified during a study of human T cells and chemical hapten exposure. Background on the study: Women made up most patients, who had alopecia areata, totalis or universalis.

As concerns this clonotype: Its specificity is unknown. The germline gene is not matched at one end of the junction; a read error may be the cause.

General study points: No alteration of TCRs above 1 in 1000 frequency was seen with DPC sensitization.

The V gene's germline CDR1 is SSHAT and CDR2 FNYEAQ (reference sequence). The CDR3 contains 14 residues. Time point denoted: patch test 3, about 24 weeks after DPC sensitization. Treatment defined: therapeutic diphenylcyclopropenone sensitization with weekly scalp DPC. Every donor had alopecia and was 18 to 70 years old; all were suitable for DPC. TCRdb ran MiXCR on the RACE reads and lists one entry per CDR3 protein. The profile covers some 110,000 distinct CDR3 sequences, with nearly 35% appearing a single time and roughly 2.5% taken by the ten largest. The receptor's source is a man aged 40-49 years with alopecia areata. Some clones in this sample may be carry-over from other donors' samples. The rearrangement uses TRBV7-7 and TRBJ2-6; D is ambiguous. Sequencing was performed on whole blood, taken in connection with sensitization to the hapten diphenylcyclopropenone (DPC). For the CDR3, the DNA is TGTGCTAGCAGCCCTCACTCTGGGGCCAACGTCCTGACTTTC. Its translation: CASSPHSGANVLTF.